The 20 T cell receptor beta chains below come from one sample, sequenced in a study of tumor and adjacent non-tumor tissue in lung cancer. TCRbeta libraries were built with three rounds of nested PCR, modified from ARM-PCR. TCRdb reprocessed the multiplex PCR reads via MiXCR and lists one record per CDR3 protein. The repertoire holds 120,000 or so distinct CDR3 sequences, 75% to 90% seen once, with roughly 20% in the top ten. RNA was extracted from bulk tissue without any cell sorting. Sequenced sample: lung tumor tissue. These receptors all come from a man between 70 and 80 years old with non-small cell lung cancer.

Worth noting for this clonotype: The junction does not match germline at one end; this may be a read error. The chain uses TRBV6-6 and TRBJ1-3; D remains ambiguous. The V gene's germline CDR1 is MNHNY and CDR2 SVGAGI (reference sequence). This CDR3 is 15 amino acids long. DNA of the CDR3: TGTGCAAGCAGTTACTCAGGCAGGAGGCAATCCACCATATATTTT. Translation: CASSYSGRRQSTIYF.

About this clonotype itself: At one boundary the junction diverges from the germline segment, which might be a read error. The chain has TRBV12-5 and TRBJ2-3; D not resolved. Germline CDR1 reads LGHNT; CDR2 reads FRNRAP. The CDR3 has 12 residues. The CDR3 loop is CVSGHSDGTQYF. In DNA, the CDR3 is TGTGTTAGTGGTCACAGTGATGGTACGCAATATTTT.

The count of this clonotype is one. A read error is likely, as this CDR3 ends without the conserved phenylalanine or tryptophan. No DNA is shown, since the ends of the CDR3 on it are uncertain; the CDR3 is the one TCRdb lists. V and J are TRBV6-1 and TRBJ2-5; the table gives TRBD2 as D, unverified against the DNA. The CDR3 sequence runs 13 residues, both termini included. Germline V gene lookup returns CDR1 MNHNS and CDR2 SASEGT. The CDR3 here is CAISEAGGPREYC.

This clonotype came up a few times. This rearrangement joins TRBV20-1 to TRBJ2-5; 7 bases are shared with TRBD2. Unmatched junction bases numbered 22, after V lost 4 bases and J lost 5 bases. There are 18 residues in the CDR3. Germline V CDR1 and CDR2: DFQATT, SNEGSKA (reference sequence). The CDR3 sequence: CSANPPSPAAGAGETQYF. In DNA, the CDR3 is TGCAGTGCTAACCCCCCGAGCCCAGCGGCGGGAGCAGGGGAGACCCAGTACTTC.

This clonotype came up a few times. This CDR3 reads CISSLVSTGVAGELFF. CDR3 sequence (DNA): TGTATCAGCAGCTTAGTGAGCACAGGGGTTGCCGGGGAGCTGTTTTTT. The rearrangement links TRBV11-2 to TRBJ2-2, with 7 positions matching TRBD1. CDR1 and CDR2 (germline): SGHAT, FQNNGV. The CDR3 has 16 amino acids.

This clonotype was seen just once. The CDR3 loop is CASRRNLWATMSTEAFF. Here the CDR3 DNA reads TGTGCCAGCAGACGCAACCTTTGGGCGACAATGAGCACTGAAGCTTTCTTT. The V call is TRBV6-6, the J call TRBJ1-1; D unclear. Looked up from germline, CDR1 is MNHNY and CDR2 is SVGAGI (reference sequence). V was cut by 6 bases and J by 4 bases, with 24 bases left in between. The CDR3 is 17 amino acids.

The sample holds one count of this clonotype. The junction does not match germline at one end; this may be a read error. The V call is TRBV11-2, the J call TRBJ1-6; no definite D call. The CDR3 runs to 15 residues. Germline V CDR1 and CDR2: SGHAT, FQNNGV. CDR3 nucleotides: TGTGCAAGCAGTTCCCGAAGCTCCTATAATTCATCCCTCCACTTT. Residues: CASSSRSSYNSSLHF.

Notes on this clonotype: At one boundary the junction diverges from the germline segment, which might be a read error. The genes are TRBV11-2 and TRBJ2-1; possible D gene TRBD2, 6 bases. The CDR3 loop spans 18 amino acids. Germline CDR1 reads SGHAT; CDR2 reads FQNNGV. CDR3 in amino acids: CASRLDLRDWASYNEQFF. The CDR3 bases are TGTGCCAGCAGATTAGATTTGCGGGACTGGGCCTCCTACAATGAGCAGTTCTTC.

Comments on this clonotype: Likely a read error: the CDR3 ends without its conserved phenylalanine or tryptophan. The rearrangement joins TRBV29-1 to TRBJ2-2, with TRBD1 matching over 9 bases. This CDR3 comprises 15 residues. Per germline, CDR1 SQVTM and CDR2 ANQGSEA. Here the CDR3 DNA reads TGCAGGGTGGAAACAGGGGGCAGGGGGTCCGGGGAGCTGTTTTAT. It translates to CRVETGGRGSGELFY.

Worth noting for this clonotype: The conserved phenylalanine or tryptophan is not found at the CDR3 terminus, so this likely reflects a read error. The CDR3 coding sequence is TGTGCCAGAAGTTACTCGTTTTTGGCGAACACTGAAGCTTTCATT. This sequence encodes CARSYSFLANTEAFI. The V and J genes are TRBV6-5 and TRBJ1-1, with D hard to call. This CDR3 has 15 residues. CDR1 MNHEY and CDR2 SVGAGI come from the germline V gene.

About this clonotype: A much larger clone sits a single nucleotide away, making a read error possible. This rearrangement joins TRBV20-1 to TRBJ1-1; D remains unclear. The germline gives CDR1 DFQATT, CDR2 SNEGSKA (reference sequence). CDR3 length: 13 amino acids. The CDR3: CSARDGMNTQAFF. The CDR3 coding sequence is TGCAGTGCTAGAGACGGAATGAACACTCAAGCTTTCTTT.

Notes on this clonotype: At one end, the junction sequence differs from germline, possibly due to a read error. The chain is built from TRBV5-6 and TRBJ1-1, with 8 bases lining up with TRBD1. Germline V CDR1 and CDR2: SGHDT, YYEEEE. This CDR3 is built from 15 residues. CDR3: CASSGTGFSNTEAFF. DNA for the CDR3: TGTGCCAGCAGCGGGACAGGTTTCTCGAACACTGAAGCCTTCTTT.

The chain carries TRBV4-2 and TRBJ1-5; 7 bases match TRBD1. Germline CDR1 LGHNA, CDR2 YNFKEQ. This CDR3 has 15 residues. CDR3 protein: CASSLQGTVDLPQHF. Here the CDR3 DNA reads TGTGCGAGTAGCCTTCAAGGGACAGTGGATCTGCCCCAGCATTTT.

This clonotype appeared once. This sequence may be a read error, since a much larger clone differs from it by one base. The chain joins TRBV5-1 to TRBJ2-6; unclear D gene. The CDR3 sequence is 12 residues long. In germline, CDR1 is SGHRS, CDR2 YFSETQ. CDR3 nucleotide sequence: TGCGCCGGCAGCTCTGGGGCCAACGTCCTGACTTTC. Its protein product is CAGSSGANVLTF.

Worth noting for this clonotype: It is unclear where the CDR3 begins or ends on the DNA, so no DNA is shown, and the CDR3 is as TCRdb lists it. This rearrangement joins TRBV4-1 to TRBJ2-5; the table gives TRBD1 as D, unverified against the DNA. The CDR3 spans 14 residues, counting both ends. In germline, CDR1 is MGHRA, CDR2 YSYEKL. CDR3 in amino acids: CASSQDWGGGTHYF.

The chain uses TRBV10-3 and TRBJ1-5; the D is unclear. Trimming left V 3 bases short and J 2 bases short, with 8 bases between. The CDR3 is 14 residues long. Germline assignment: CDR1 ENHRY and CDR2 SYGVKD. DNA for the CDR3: TGTGCCATCAGTGAACGGGGTGGCAATCAGCCCCAGCATTTT. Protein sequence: CAISERGGNQPQHF.

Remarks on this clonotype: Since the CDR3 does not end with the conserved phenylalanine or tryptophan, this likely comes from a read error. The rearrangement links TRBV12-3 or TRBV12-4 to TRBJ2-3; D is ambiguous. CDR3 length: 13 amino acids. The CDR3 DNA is TGTGCCAGCAGTTTAGGTAAAACAGATCCGCAGTATTGT. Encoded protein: CASSLGKTDPQYC.

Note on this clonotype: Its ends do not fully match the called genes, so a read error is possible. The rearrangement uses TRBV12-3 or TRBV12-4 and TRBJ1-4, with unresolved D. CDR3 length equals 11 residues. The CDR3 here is CASSTREELFF. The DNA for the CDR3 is TGTGCCAGCAGTACACGGGAAGAACTATTTTTT.

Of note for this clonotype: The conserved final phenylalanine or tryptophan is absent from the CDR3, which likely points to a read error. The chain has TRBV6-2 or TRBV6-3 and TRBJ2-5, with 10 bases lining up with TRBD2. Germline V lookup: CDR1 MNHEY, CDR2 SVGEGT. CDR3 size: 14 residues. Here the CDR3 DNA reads TGTGCCACCGAGGGACTAGCGACGTCAGAGACTCAGTACATC. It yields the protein CATEGLATSETQYI.

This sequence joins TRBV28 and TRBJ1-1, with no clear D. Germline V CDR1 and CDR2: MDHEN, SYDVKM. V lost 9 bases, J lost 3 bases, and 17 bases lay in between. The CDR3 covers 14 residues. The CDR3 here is CASLWPSYYTEAFF. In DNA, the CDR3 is TGTGCCAGTTTATGGCCCAGTTACTACACTGAAGCTTTCTTT. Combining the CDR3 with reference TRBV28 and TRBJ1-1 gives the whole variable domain DVKVTQSSRYLVKRTGEKVFLECVQDMDHENMFWYRQDPGLGLRLIYFSYDVKMKEKGDIPEGYSVSREKKERFSLILESASTNQTSMYLCASLWPSYYTEAFFGQGTRLTVV.